These T cell receptor beta chains were read from a single sample in a study of cytotoxic CD8 clonotypes in ibrutinib-treated CLL. TCRdb's table, derived via immunoSEQ multiplex PCR, lists solely in-frame clones and lacks some. The table lists about 28,000 clones, 62% of them singletons, with about 15% in the top ten. The starting material was PBMCs, obtained before ibrutinib treatment. These receptor sequences come from a human donor with chronic lymphocytic leukemia. Each CDR3 is given without its conserved first and last residue.

J,V,CDR3
TRBJ2-2,TRBV5-6,ASSLYGGTGELF
TRBJ2-3,TRBV15,ATSRAGVPGTQY
TRBJ2-7,TRBV28,ASSFSKGLAGEQY
TRBJ2-5,TRBV2,ASSGQIQETQY
TRBJ1-5,TRBV19,ASRDWDGDYSNQPQH
TRBJ2-1,TRBV5-6,ASSSGRILAGNDNEQF
TRBJ2-7,TRBV6-1,ASGASGNYEQY
TRBJ2-3,TRBV25-1,ASSELGQGMTDTQY
TRBJ1-4,TRBV6-1,ASNTGGWNEKLF
TRBJ2-7,TRBV6-5,ASSLAGYREQY
TRBJ2-1,TRBV27,ASSFQAGKNEQF
TRBJ1-5,TRBV28,ASSSINFRDQPQH